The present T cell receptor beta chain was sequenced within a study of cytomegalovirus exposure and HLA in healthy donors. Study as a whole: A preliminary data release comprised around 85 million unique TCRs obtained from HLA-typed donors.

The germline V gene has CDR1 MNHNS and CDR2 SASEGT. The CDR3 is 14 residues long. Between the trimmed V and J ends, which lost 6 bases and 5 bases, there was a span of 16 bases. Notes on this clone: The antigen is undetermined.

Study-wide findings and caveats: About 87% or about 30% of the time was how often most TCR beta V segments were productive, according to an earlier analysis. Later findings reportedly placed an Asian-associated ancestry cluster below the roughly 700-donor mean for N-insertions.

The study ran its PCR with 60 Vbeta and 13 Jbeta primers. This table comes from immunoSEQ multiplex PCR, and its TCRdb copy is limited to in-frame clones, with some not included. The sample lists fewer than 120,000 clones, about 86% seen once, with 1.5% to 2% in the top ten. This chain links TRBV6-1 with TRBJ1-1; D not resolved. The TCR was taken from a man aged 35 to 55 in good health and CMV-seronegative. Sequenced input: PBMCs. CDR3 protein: CASRSEPLVTEAFF. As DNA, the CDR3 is TGTGCCAGCAGATCCGAACCACTGGTGACTGAAGCTTTCTTT.